This TCR beta chain was obtained from a study of OX40 agonist ivuxolimab in advanced cancers. A note on the overall study: Ivuxolimab was an agonistic, fully human IgG2 monoclonal antibody directed against OX40 (CD134), a costimulatory receptor. Intravenous ivuxolimab was administered to patients every 2 weeks at six dose levels: 0.01, 0.1, 0.3, 1.5, 3 and 10 mg/kg. The purpose of peripheral TCRbeta sequencing was to test whether ivuxolimab changed TCR sequence diversity and led to clonal T-cell expansion. The dose-escalation cohort was 82.7% male with a mean age of 60 years, ranging from roughly 20 to 80. Patients were allowed to have had prior anti-PD-1, anti-PD-L1 or anti-CTLA-4 therapy, and more than 35% of the dose-escalation patients had been treated with checkpoint inhibitors. Partial responses occurred in three dose-escalation patients, of whom one had hepatocellular carcinoma and two had cutaneous melanoma. Of the 50 or so patients in dose escalation, about 20 had hepatocellular carcinoma, roughly 15 had melanoma, 9 had renal cell carcinoma and 9 had head and neck cancer. The paper describes the monotherapy dose-escalation part (N of about 55 patients) of the phase I trial of ivuxolimab. Study-wide findings and limitations: At doses of 0.1 to 3.0 mg/kg, clonal expansion of both CD4+ and CD8+ T cells in blood was seen between baseline and week 6. Which antigens the clonally expanded peripheral T cells were specific for was not determined. Low levels of normalized T-cell clonal expansion were also seen in some patients who did not respond. After ivuxolimab, CD8+ T cells had more expanded clones than CD4+ T cells on average. In the 0.1-3.0 mg/kg groups, partial responders were among the patients with the lowest normalized peripheral clonal expansion, particularly in CD8+ T cells.

Genomic DNA was isolated from the sorted cells so that the TCRbeta CDR3 region could be sequenced. TCRbeta CDR3 regions were sequenced using the immunoSEQ Assay. TCRdb provides this immuneACCESS table in a form limited to in-frame rearrangements. Some clones are lacking; in checked studies, under half of them reflect an unresolved V gene, and why the rest are absent is not known. The sample data list some 64,000 clones, and roughly 86% of these were observed just once. The ten biggest clones cover more than 8% of the sample. Worth noting for this clone: Its binding antigen is unknown. It has no much larger one-base neighbor in the sample; base qualities were not kept.

The trial excluded patients who had a history of autoimmune disease or who were on systemic immunosuppression. Peripheral blood for TCR sequencing was collected from all dose cohorts at baseline, on cycle 4 day 1, and on cycle 7 day 1. The samples were taken from a phase I, first-in-human, multicenter, open-label dose-escalation trial of ivuxolimab. The trial enrolled adults with locally advanced or metastatic head and neck squamous cell, hepatocellular, melanoma or renal cell carcinoma. CD4+ and CD8+ T cells were sorted separately from peripheral blood before TCR sequencing. The sequence was collected from an adult with an advanced solid tumor such as melanoma, head and neck, liver or kidney cancer. Sequences were derived from CD4+ or CD8+ T cells sorted from blood, sampled in a trial of the OX40 agonist ivuxolimab.

The base sequence is TGCGCCAGCAGCTCCCTCGCGGGACTTCTGAACACCGGGGAGCTGTTTTTT. The translation is CASSSLAGLLNTGELFF. The chain is assembled from TRBV5-1 and TRBJ2-2; the best D guess is TRBD2, with 6 bases matching. V was cut back by 3 bases and J by 1 base, leaving a gap of 16 bases between them. The CDR3, from cysteine to phenylalanine, totals 17 residues. Just the 51-base CDR3 DNA is kept, in frame starting at base 1. CDR1 and CDR2 (SGHRS, YFSETQ) derive from the germline V gene.